These T cell receptor beta chains were read from a single sample in a study of blood T cell repertoires in COVID-19. Assay used: immunoSEQ multiplex PCR; TCRdb lists only in-frame clones, some missing. The repertoire holds about 170,000 clones, with approximately 82% as singletons. Sequencing was performed on peripheral blood. The source of these receptors is a woman aged 80 or over with active or convalescent COVID-19. Each CDR3 is given with its conserved first and last residue. The order of the fields is V gene, J gene, D gene, CDR3 protein. D genes are given only for firm matches.

TRBV14,TRBJ1-6,.,CASSQGQLRYNSPLHF
TRBV19,TRBJ2-7,.,CASSIFPAQGQYEQYF
TRBV18,TRBJ1-4,TRBD1,CASSGGTAYNEKLFF
TRBV5-1,TRBJ1-2,.,CASSSRGANYGYTF
TRBV9,TRBJ1-1,TRBD1,CASSVKGGNTEAFF
TRBV7-3,TRBJ1-1,.,CASSPRWGGRGTEAFF
TRBV14,TRBJ2-3,TRBD2,CASSRQAGGPSTDTQYF
TRBV28,TRBJ2-5,TRBD2,CASSSPSSGTTMYQETQYF
TRBV6-5,TRBJ2-7,.,CASSYSGVEYEQYF
TRBV5-1,TRBJ2-3,TRBD1,CASRTGAQGFTDTQYF
TRBV7-3,TRBJ2-1,.,CASRPGLDYNEQFF
TRBV18,TRBJ1-5,.,CASSQTVNSNQPQHF
TRBV19,TRBJ2-3,.,CASSMAGAVDTQYF
TRBV3-1/TRBV3-2,TRBJ1-2,.,CASSQDGGVGYGYTF
TRBV30,TRBJ1-2,.,CAWSVPLAAHYGYTF
TRBV2,TRBJ2-3,TRBD1,CASTKLQGIFTDTQYF
TRBV11-3,TRBJ2-1,.,CASSLDSYSYNEQFF
TRBV28,TRBJ1-2,.,CASTGVNYGYTF
TRBV7-2,TRBJ1-1,.,CASSYRVLREAFF
TRBV7-2,TRBJ1-3,.,CASSLAPSSGNTIYF
TRBV6-6,TRBJ1-3,TRBD1,CASSYQGATGNTIYF
TRBV11-2,TRBJ2-1,.,CASSLEGLALSSYNEQFF
TRBV5-8,TRBJ2-1,TRBD2,CASSWLGGSSYNEQFF
TRBV10-3,TRBJ2-7,TRBD1,CAISGRTGPLWEQYF
TRBV7-2,TRBJ2-5,.,CASSKQVSETQYF
TRBV28,TRBJ1-3,.,CASSLGLGPGRSSSGNTIYF
TRBV28,TRBJ2-7,TRBD2,CASSTRSSGTPYEQYF
TRBV14,TRBJ2-3,.,CASSQGLGEVDTQYF
TRBV15,TRBJ2-1,.,CATSRDSVNEQFF
TRBV6-5,TRBJ2-7,TRBD1,CASSSGQGAVEQYF
TRBV28,TRBJ1-5,.,CASSLGGKSNQPQHF
TRBV10-3,TRBJ1-4,TRBD1,CAISESKGTGVTTNEKLFF
TRBV7-9,TRBJ1-1,TRBD1,CASTTGVNTEAFF
TRBV6-6,TRBJ1-5,.,CASSYSDRNQPQHF
TRBV28,TRBJ2-2,TRBD2,CASSARTSGRGSGELFF
TRBV5-4,TRBJ2-1,.,CASSLLTTNEQFF
TRBV20-1,TRBJ2-2,.,CSASSRARAGELFF
TRBV11-2,TRBJ1-3,.,CASSLVGGGNTIYF
TRBV30,TRBJ1-2,.,CAWSGNGGYTF
TRBV3-1/TRBV3-2,TRBJ1-2,TRBD1,CASSLRQGDSGYTF
TRBV6-6,TRBJ1-1,.,CASSFVQGNTEAFF
TRBV9,TRBJ1-1,.,CASSGGAGNTEAFF
TRBV6-5,TRBJ2-5,TRBD2,CASKASGRRETQYF
TRBV19,TRBJ2-7,.,CASSPPQGGGRIYEQYF
TRBV15,TRBJ2-7,.,CATSRDWGGSSYEQYF
TRBV27,TRBJ2-1,TRBD2,CASSLGGRAYEQFF
TRBV9,TRBJ1-3,.,CASSVSLLAGSSGNTIYF
TRBV6-6,TRBJ2-3,TRBD2,CASTDPSGSTDTQYF
TRBV15,TRBJ2-2,.,CATSRDWASANTGELFF
TRBV5-5,TRBJ2-3,.,CASSLADSTDTQYF
TRBV6-5,TRBJ2-5,.,CASRGYGGGRETQYF
TRBV28,TRBJ1-2,.,CASSTQGSGYTF
TRBV5-1,TRBJ2-2,TRBD1,CASSRGQAANTGELFF
TRBV9,TRBJ2-2,.,CASSVANWATAGELFF
TRBV19,TRBJ2-1,.,CASSGGPVGGEQFF
TRBV7-2,TRBJ2-7,TRBD2,CASSHLTGGYEQYF
TRBV5-1,TRBJ2-1,.,CASSWSGSSYNEQFF
TRBV7-6,TRBJ2-2,TRBD2,CASSLDGLAGTNTGELFF
TRBV5-3,TRBJ2-7,TRBD1,CARSLGDSGQGRNSYEQYF